Described below is a single TCR beta chain sequence and its context. The CDR3 runs to 14 residues. V was pared by 1 base and J by 5 bases, with 12 bases between. Looked up from germline, CDR1 is LNHNV and CDR2 is YYDKDF (reference sequence). These data belong to a study of blood T cell repertoires in COVID-19. The wider study: Collection of acute and convalescent COVID-19 samples took place in the United States, Italy and Spain.

This table comes from immunoSEQ multiplex PCR, and its TCRdb copy is limited to in-frame clones, with some not included. The data show about 120,000 clones, with approximately 90% seen just once and 25% to 30% held by the top ten. Sequencing was carried out using peripheral blood. The rearrangement joins TRBV15 to TRBJ2-7; D is perhaps TRBD2 (6 bases). The origin of this receptor is a man aged 65 to 85 with active or convalescent COVID-19. This CDR3 is CATSRGAGGNEQYF. The CDR3 DNA reads as TGTGCCACCAGCAGAGGGGCCGGGGGAAACGAGCAGTACTTC.